These 11 T cell receptor beta chains were sequenced from one sample in a study of shared clonotypes between healthy human individuals. TCRdb's copy holds only in-frame clones and misses some; the assay was immunoSEQ multiplex PCR. The sample has about 690,000 clones, roughly 91% seen once; the top ten hold around a third. Sequenced input: memory CD8+ T cells from PBMCs. Subset here: CD45RO+ cells pooled with CCR7-negative TemRA cells. The receptor set was obtained from a man younger than 35 in good health. Some clones in this sample may be carry-over from other donors' samples.

The gene calls are TRBV18 and TRBJ2-5; the match to TRBD1 covers 11 bases. J was trimmed by 5 bases and V by 5 bases; bases with no gene match: 7. The CDR3 runs 15 residues. CDR1 KGHSH and CDR2 LQKENI come from the germline V gene. CDR3 DNA sequence: TGTGCCAGCTCAGTGGACAGGGGGCTGGCGGAGACCCAGTACTTC. Protein: CASSVDRGLAETQYF. Looking up the rest from reference TRBV18 and TRBJ2-5 gives the full variable domain: NAGVMQNPRHLVRRRGQEARLRCSPMKGHSHVYWYRQLPEEGLKFMVYLQKENIIDESGMPKERFSAEFPKEGPSILRIQQVVRGDSAAYFCASSVDRGLAETQYFGPGTRLLVL.

CDR3 DNA sequence: TGCGCCAGCAGCCAAGGCGAGCGGGACAGGAATACGCAGTATTTT. It is translated as CASSQGERDRNTQYF. The chain is built from TRBV4-1 and TRBJ2-3, with D perhaps TRBD1 (8 bases). This CDR3 is 15 amino acids long. V lost 1 base, J lost 7 bases, and 15 bases lay in between. Per germline, CDR1 MGHRA and CDR2 YSYEKL.

The V call is TRBV4-1, the J call TRBJ1-5, with D maybe TRBD1 (5 bases). The CDR3 length is 17 residues. V was clipped by 4 bases and J by 7 bases, with 23 bases between them. Germline V gene lookup returns CDR1 MGHRA and CDR2 YSYEKL. The CDR3 sequence: CASSPQPSGTQGQPQHF. The CDR3 coding sequence is TGCGCCAGCAGCCCTCAGCCCTCCGGGACCCAGGGACAGCCCCAGCATTTT.

This clone is a singleton in its sample. The rearrangement joins TRBV29-1 to TRBJ2-1; TRBD1 agrees at 8 bases. The junction had 10 bases not matched to a gene; V was cut back by 6 bases and J by 3 bases. The CDR3 extends over 15 amino acids. The germline V gene has CDR1 SQVTM and CDR2 ANQGSEA. The CDR3 loop is CSVNTGTGHYNEQFF. The CDR3 DNA reads as TGCAGCGTAAACACCGGGACAGGCCACTACAATGAGCAGTTCTTC.

The chain recombines TRBV19 with TRBJ1-1, with D tentatively TRBD1 (6 bases). The CDR3 extends over 14 amino acids. V lost 2 bases to trimming and J lost 7 bases, with 14 bases between them. The germline CDR1 and CDR2 sequences are LNHDA and SQIVND (reference sequence). The DNA for the CDR3 is TGTGCCAGTAGTATATGGGGGCCACGGCTTGAAGCTTTCTTT. The encoded protein is CASSIWGPRLEAFF.

This chain connects TRBV6-5 to TRBJ2-1; tentatively, D is TRBD2 (6 bases). Deletions cut 10 bases from V and 5 bases from J, with 15 bases between. Per germline, CDR1 MNHEY and CDR2 SVGAGI. This CDR3 spans 13 amino acids. The CDR3 region is CATGGITHNEQFF. The CDR3 nucleotides are TGTGCCACCGGGGGTATAACTCACAATGAGCAGTTCTTC.

The genes are TRBV7-9 and TRBJ2-1, with D perhaps matching TRBD1 (6 bases). This CDR3 region has 16 residues. Trimming pared 5 bases from V and 1 base from J, leaving 15 bases between. Germline V gives CDR1 SEHNR, CDR2 FQNEAQ (reference sequence). This chain's CDR3 is CASSASGDMSYNEQFF. CDR3 nucleotide sequence: TGTGCCAGCAGCGCTTCAGGGGATATGTCCTACAATGAGCAGTTCTTC.

The genes are TRBV4-1 and TRBJ2-1; D not resolved. V lost 2 bases, J lost 7 bases, and 15 bases lay in between. Germline-derived CDR1 and CDR2 are MGHRA and YSYEKL. The CDR3 is 15 amino acids. The CDR3: CASSQWVASDNEQFF. The CDR3 coding sequence is TGCGCCAGCAGCCAATGGGTAGCATCGGATAATGAGCAGTTCTTC.

The chain recombines TRBV7-9 with TRBJ2-1; 12 nucleotides agree with TRBD2. CDR3 length: 16 amino acids. Germline-derived CDR1 and CDR2 are SEHNR and FQNEAQ (reference sequence). The V and J ends lost 5 bases and 4 bases, in that order; junction bases with no gene match: 6. The CDR3 DNA sequence: TGTGCCAGCAGCACGACTAGCGGGAGTTCGTACAATGAGCAGTTCTTC. As protein: CASSTTSGSSYNEQFF. The full variable domain, its missing parts supplied by reference TRBV7-9 and TRBJ2-1, is DTGVSQNPRHKITKRGQNVTFRCDPISEHNRLYWYRQTLGQGPEFLTYFQNEAQLEKSRLLSDRFSAERPKGSFSTLEIQRTEQGDSAMYLCASSTTSGSSYNEQFFGPGTRLTVL.

This clone was counted once. The chain recombines TRBV10-3 with TRBJ2-2, with D possibly being TRBD1 (6 bases). V was pared by 4 bases and J by 1 base, with 10 bases between. CDR1 is ENHRY and CDR2 is SYGVKD in the germline V gene. This CDR3 region has 15 residues. The CDR3: CAISGPTGNTGELFF. CDR3 coding DNA: TGTGCCATCAGTGGGCCGACAGGGAACACCGGGGAGCTGTTTTTT.

The chain carries TRBV27 and TRBJ2-7; a possible D gene is TRBD2 (7 bases). Trimming left V 2 bases short and J 3 bases short, with 17 bases between. In germline, CDR1 is MNHEY, CDR2 SMNVEV (reference sequence). The CDR3 has 16 amino acids. CDR3 in amino acids: CASSLVPREGDYEQYF. DNA for the CDR3: TGTGCCAGCAGTTTAGTGCCGAGGGAGGGGGACTACGAGCAGTACTTC.